This T cell receptor (beta chain) was obtained from a study of STAT5B mutations in CD4+ large granular lymphocyte leukemia. About the study: The CDR3 'QG' motif was associated with a particular HLA allele among healthy donors. Overall study findings and caveats: Without putative leukemic clones, patient CD4-sorted repertoires remained more clonal than healthy CD4+ repertoires.

In the study's own analysis: Productive clonotypes were detectable down to 2.59 x 10-5 frequency. Here immunoSEQ multiplex PCR was the method, and the copy in TCRdb shows in-frame clones only, minus some. That table is the source of V, J and clone size, and D and trimming were worked out from the DNA. The sample holds about 38,000 clones, around 75% seen once. A remark on this clone: The antigen is not known.

Controls came from buffy coats of healthy blood donors. Looked up from germline, CDR1 is LNHDA and CDR2 is SQIVND (reference sequence). This CDR3 comprises 13 residues. V lost 3 bases and J 6 bases, leaving 12 bases between the germline ends. Input material: CD4+ T cells from blood buffy coats. The sequence was collected from a human donor in good health. The genes are TRBV19 and TRBJ2-7, with D perhaps TRBD1 or TRBD2 (7 bases each). This CDR3 is CASSMGGTVEQYF. The CDR3 DNA sequence: TGTGCCAGTAGTATGGGGGGGACAGTCGAGCAGTACTTC. Together with reference TRBV19 and TRBJ2-7, the CDR3 gives the full variable domain: DGGITQSPKYLFRKEGQNVTLSCEQNLNHDAMYWYRQDPGQGLRLIYYSQIVNDFQKGDIAEGYSVSREKKESFPLTVTSAQKNPTAFYLCASSMGGTVEQYFGPGTRLTVT.